The 31 T cell receptor beta chains below come from one sample, sequenced in a study of T cell changes during pregnancy in multiple sclerosis. TCRdb's copy holds only in-frame clones and misses some; the assay was immunoSEQ multiplex PCR. The sample yields 42,000 or so clones, 85% to 95% seen once. The material was CD8+ T cells from peripheral blood mononuclear cells, obtained in the third trimester of pregnancy. Every receptor here comes from a female donor with multiple sclerosis, enrolled in a pregnancy study.

In this sample, this clone turned up once. J is TRBJ2-7 and V is TRBV28; no clear D gene. The germline gives CDR1 MDHEN, CDR2 SYDVKM. Trimming cost V 4 bases and J 1 base, with 11 bases left between them. The CDR3 extends over 14 amino acids. The DNA of the CDR3 is TGTGCCAGCAGTTCCTCCCTAGGATCCTACGAGCAGTACTTC. It codes for CASSSSLGSYEQYF.

V usage is TRBV15 and J usage is TRBJ2-1; 12 nucleotides align to TRBD2. Germline V gene lookup returns CDR1 LNHNV and CDR2 YYDKDF (reference sequence). The CDR3 spans 17 residues. After removal of 0 bases from V and 5 bases from J, the junction contained 5 bases not matched to a gene. The CDR3 spells CATSRDRLAGAHNEQFF. The CDR3 nucleotides are TGTGCCACCAGCAGAGATCGACTAGCGGGAGCCCACAATGAGCAGTTCTTC.

The genes are TRBV7-9 and TRBJ2-1, with 7 bases matching TRBD2. Trimming at V came to 6 bases and at J to 8 bases, leaving 13 bases not matched to a gene. The CDR3 consists of 15 residues. Germline values: CDR1 SEHNR, CDR2 FQNEAQ (reference sequence). The CDR3 DNA reads TGTGCCAGCAGTTGGGGACTAACCAGCAGGGATGAGCAGTTCTTC. Encoded protein: CASSWGLTSRDEQFF. The full variable domain, with the rest looked up from reference TRBV7-9 and TRBJ2-1, is DTGVSQNPRHKITKRGQNVTFRCDPISEHNRLYWYRQTLGQGPEFLTYFQNEAQLEKSRLLSDRFSAERPKGSFSTLEIQRTEQGDSAMYLCASSWGLTSRDEQFFGPGTRLTVL.

The chain links TRBV6-5 to TRBJ2-5; 10 nucleotides match TRBD1. This CDR3 has 15 residues. Germline-derived CDR1 and CDR2 are MNHEY and SVGAGI. With 0 bases clipped from V and 5 bases from J, the junction kept 3 bases outside the gene matches. The CDR3 spells CASSYSTGGAETQYF. The CDR3 DNA sequence: TGTGCCAGCAGTTACTCGACAGGGGGCGCGGAGACCCAGTACTTC.

The chain combines TRBV9 with TRBJ1-3; tentatively, D is TRBD1 (6 bases). Deletions cut 4 bases from V and 2 bases from J, with 10 bases between. The CDR3 totals 14 residues. The germline V gene encodes CDR1 SGDLS and CDR2 YYNGEE. CDR3 loop: CASSNGDTGNTIYF. The DNA of the CDR3 is TGTGCCAGCAGCAACGGGGACACTGGAAACACCATATATTTT.

The chain couples TRBV4-1 to TRBJ2-7; 9 bases map to TRBD1. Germline CDR1 MGHRA, CDR2 YSYEKL. V trimming: 1 base; J trimming: 0 bases; junction bases outside the gene matches: 4. This CDR3 contains 16 residues. CDR3 region: CASSQAGTGNSYEQYF. In DNA, the CDR3 is TGCGCCAGCAGCCAAGCGGGGACAGGGAACTCCTACGAGCAGTACTTC.

V is TRBV6-5 and J is TRBJ1-1; D gene unclear. Germline V gene lookup returns CDR1 MNHEY and CDR2 SVGAGI. Trimming shortened V by 5 bases and J by 5 bases, and 12 bases separated the two germline ends. CDR3 size: 13 residues. The CDR3 here is CASSLLTGTEAFF. The CDR3 DNA follows: TGTGCCAGCAGTCTTCTCACGGGAACTGAAGCTTTCTTT.

V gene TRBV11-2 combines with J gene TRBJ2-3; 7 bases are a match to TRBD2. The length of the CDR3 is 16 residues. Per germline, CDR1 SGHAT and CDR2 FQNNGV. Losses at the gene ends were 5 bases for V and 2 bases for J; bases not matched to a gene: 10. CDR3 nucleotides: TGTGCCAGCAGCCCCCCCAGGCGGGAGTTCACAGATACGCAGTATTTT. Amino acids: CASSPPRREFTDTQYF.

The CDR3 nucleotides are TGTGCCAGCAGCTTAACTAGCGGGAACTACGAGCAGTACTTC. Amino acids: CASSLTSGNYEQYF. The rearrangement joins TRBV7-9 to TRBJ2-7; TRBD2 aligns across 10 bases. V gave up 2 bases and J gave up 3 bases; unmatched junction bases: 1. The CDR3 spans 14 residues. Per the germline V gene, CDR1 is SEHNR and CDR2 is FQNEAQ (reference sequence).

The V call is TRBV18, the J call TRBJ2-2; no firm D call. Trimming pared 3 bases from V and 0 bases from J, leaving 11 bases between. Germline loops: CDR1 KGHSH, CDR2 LQKENI. The CDR3 has 16 residues. The CDR3 region is CASSPLGGANTGELFF. In nucleotides, the CDR3 is TGTGCCAGCTCACCCCTCGGCGGTGCGAACACCGGGGAGCTGTTTTTT. The variable domain in full, completed from reference TRBV18 and TRBJ2-2, reads NAGVMQNPRHLVRRRGQEARLRCSPMKGHSHVYWYRQLPEEGLKFMVYLQKENIIDESGMPKERFSAEFPKEGPSILRIQQVVRGDSAAYFCASSPLGGANTGELFFGEGSRLTVL.

The rearrangement links TRBV6-6 to TRBJ2-5, with 7 bases matching TRBD1. After removal of 6 bases from V and 5 bases from J, the junction contained 6 bases not matched to a gene. From germline, CDR1 is MNHNY and CDR2 SVGAGI (reference sequence). The CDR3 runs to 13 residues. CDR3 bases: TGTGCCAGCAGCCCCCTGGACAGGGAGACCCAGTACTTC. This sequence encodes CASSPLDRETQYF.

The rearrangement links TRBV6-5 to TRBJ2-1; 7 positions agree with TRBD1. Losses at the gene ends were 0 bases for V and 1 base for J; bases not matched to a gene: 3. Germline V gene lookup returns CDR1 MNHEY and CDR2 SVGAGI. This CDR3 has 16 residues. CDR3 coding DNA: TGTGCCAGCAGTTACTCGTGGACAGGTTCCTACAATGAGCAGTTCTTC. Translated: CASSYSWTGSYNEQFF.

This chain joins TRBV2 and TRBJ1-1; 8 bases align to TRBD1. Looked up from germline, CDR1 is SNHLY and CDR2 is FYNNEI. The ends lost 4 bases at V and 1 base at J; junction bases unmatched: 8. This CDR3 region has 16 residues. The DNA for the CDR3 is TGTGCCAGCAGTGTACTCCCGGGACAGGCGAACACTGAAGCTTTCTTT. Encoded protein: CASSVLPGQANTEAFF.

J is TRBJ1-5 and V is TRBV28; 8 bases fit TRBD1. The ends lost 6 bases at V and 4 bases at J; junction bases unmatched: 8. The V gene's germline CDR1 is MDHEN and CDR2 SYDVKM. The CDR3 totals 15 residues. The CDR3 region is CASRGGTGFNQPQHF. The CDR3, as DNA: TGTGCCAGCAGAGGAGGGACAGGCTTTAATCAGCCCCAGCATTTT.

The rearrangement links TRBV28 to TRBJ2-4, with 8 bases aligning to TRBD1. The germline CDR1 and CDR2 sequences are MDHEN and SYDVKM. J lost 6 bases, V lost 6 bases, and 10 bases had no gene match. This CDR3 has 15 residues. The CDR3, as DNA: TGTGCCAGCAGCTCCGGACAGGGTGGTGTAAACATTCAGTACTTC. As protein: CASSSGQGGVNIQYF.

The J gene is TRBJ2-1, the V gene TRBV19, with TRBD1 identical over 11 bases. Germline values: CDR1 LNHDA, CDR2 SQIVND (reference sequence). The CDR3 has 15 amino acids. J gave up 7 bases and V 3 bases, and 5 bases lay outside the gene matches. The CDR3: CASSMDRGRENEQFF. The CDR3 nucleotides are TGTGCCAGTAGTATGGACAGGGGGCGTGAGAATGAGCAGTTCTTC.

The chain joins TRBV15 to TRBJ2-7; the match to TRBD1 covers 7 bases. Germline CDR1 reads LNHNV; CDR2 reads YYDKDF (reference sequence). V shed 5 bases, J shed 3 bases, and the junction held 10 bases outside the gene matches. The CDR3 has 15 amino acids. The CDR3 DNA reads as TGTGCCACCAGCGAACACCGGGACAGCCTCTACGAGCAGTACTTC. Encoded protein: CATSEHRDSLYEQYF. The full variable domain, completed using reference TRBV15 and TRBJ2-7, is DAMVIQNPRYQVTQFGKPVTLSCSQTLNHNVMYWYQQKSSQAPKLLFHYYDKDFNNEADTPDNFQSRRPNTSFCFLDIRSPGLGDTAMYLCATSEHRDSLYEQYFGPGTRLTVT.

The genes are TRBV27 and TRBJ2-1; TRBD2 might be the D (5 bases). The CDR3 extends over 12 amino acids. Germline V gene sequence: CDR1 MNHEY, CDR2 SMNVEV (reference sequence). V gave up 6 bases and J gave up 3 bases, with 6 bases separating them. CDR3 sequence: CASSRGYNEQFF. Here the CDR3 DNA reads TGTGCCAGCAGCCGGGGCTACAATGAGCAGTTCTTC.

CDR3 residues: CAWSRMWQGVEETQYF. The CDR3 bases are TGTGCCTGGAGCCGGATGTGGCAGGGGGTGGAAGAGACCCAGTACTTC. The rearrangement uses TRBV30 and TRBJ2-5; TRBD1 aligns across 7 bases. The CDR3 sequence is 16 residues long. Germline V gene sequence: CDR1 GTSNPN, CDR2 SVGIG (reference sequence). V trimming: 3 bases; J trimming: 3 bases; junction bases outside the gene matches: 13.

This chain links TRBV11-3 with TRBJ2-7; tentatively, D is TRBD2 (5 bases). Germline V lookup: CDR1 SGHNT, CDR2 YENEEA. Trimming removed 4 bases at V and 8 bases at J, with 15 bases between. The CDR3 has 13 amino acids. CDR3 bases: TGTGCCAGCAGCTCGGGCACAGCGGAGAAGCAGTACTTC. It encodes CASSSGTAEKQYF.

V gene TRBV14 combines with J gene TRBJ2-3, with TRBD2 as a possible D gene (5 bases). The CDR3 is 15 amino acids. Germline-derived CDR1 and CDR2 are SGHDN and FVKESK. The V and J ends lost 4 bases and 1 base respectively, with 12 bases between them. The DNA of the CDR3 is TGTGCCAGCAGCCCCCGAGGGCGGGGCACAGATACGCAGTATTTT. This codes for CASSPRGRGTDTQYF.

This clone was seen once. The chain employs TRBV7-6 and TRBJ2-2, with TRBD1 matching over 7 bases. This CDR3 is 14 amino acids long. J was trimmed by 3 bases and V by 9 bases; bases with no gene match: 7. Germline V gene data show CDR1 as SGHVS and CDR2 as FNYEAQ. In DNA, the CDR3 is TGTGCCAGTTCTGGGACAGTTTACACCGGGGAGCTGTTTTTT. This encodes CASSGTVYTGELFF.

The chain employs TRBV7-9 and TRBJ2-1, with a weak D call TRBD2 (5 bases). Per the germline V gene, CDR1 is SEHNR and CDR2 is FQNEAQ (reference sequence). The CDR3 is 13 residues long. Trimming removed 4 bases from V and 8 bases from J, with 12 bases in between. The CDR3 reads CASSSRTHDEQFF. The CDR3 nucleotides are TGTGCCAGCAGCTCCAGGACTCACGATGAGCAGTTCTTC.

This rearrangement joins TRBV19 to TRBJ1-1, with TRBD1 matching over 8 bases. The ends lost 1 base at V and 1 base at J; junction bases unmatched: 5. The CDR3 contains 16 residues. The V gene's germline CDR1 is LNHDA and CDR2 SQIVND (reference sequence). DNA of the CDR3: TGTGCCAGTAGTATAGCCCCAGGGGGCGCGAACACTGAAGCTTTCTTT. Its protein product is CASSIAPGGANTEAFF.

The chain has TRBV15 and TRBJ2-7, with D maybe TRBD2 (5 bases). CDR3 size: 16 residues. From germline, CDR1 is LNHNV and CDR2 YYDKDF (reference sequence). V was clipped by 5 bases and J by 1 base, with 18 bases between them. CDR3 sequence reads: CATSVAPQEASYEQYF. DNA for the CDR3: TGTGCCACCAGCGTGGCCCCGCAGGAGGCATCCTACGAGCAGTACTTC. Filled out from reference TRBV15 and TRBJ2-7, the complete variable domain reads DAMVIQNPRYQVTQFGKPVTLSCSQTLNHNVMYWYQQKSSQAPKLLFHYYDKDFNNEADTPDNFQSRRPNTSFCFLDIRSPGLGDTAMYLCATSVAPQEASYEQYFGPGTRLTVT.

The gene calls are TRBV7-2 and TRBJ2-1; D might be TRBD2 (5 bases). This CDR3 has 14 residues. V dropped 4 bases and J dropped 3 bases, with 10 bases sitting between them. Germline assignment: CDR1 SGHTA and CDR2 FQGNSA. DNA for the CDR3: TGTGCCAGCAGCTCCCTTGACTACTACAATGAGCAGTTCTTC. Its translation is CASSSLDYYNEQFF.

This chain connects TRBV7-6 to TRBJ2-5; 10 bases map to TRBD2. The CDR3 consists of 15 residues. V lost 5 bases to trimming and J lost 4 bases; unmatched junction nucleotides: 7. Per germline, CDR1 SGHVS and CDR2 FNYEAQ. CDR3 sequence (DNA): TGTGCCAGCAGCCGCCAGGTAGCGGGGGGAGAGACCCAGTACTTC. This codes for CASSRQVAGGETQYF. The full variable domain, rest sourced from reference TRBV7-6 and TRBJ2-5, is GAGVSQSPRYKVTKRGQDVALRCDPISGHVSLYWYRQALGQGPEFLTYFNYEAQQDKSGLPNDRFSAERPEGSISTLTIQRTEQRDSAMYRCASSRQVAGGETQYFGPGTRLLVL.

Written as DNA, the CDR3 is TGTGCCAGCACTAGTGGTCTGCTCAGACCGGGACAGTCAGGAAACACCATATATTTT. Translation: CASTSGLLRPGQSGNTIYF. The chain uses TRBV2 and TRBJ1-3, with 7 bases lining up with TRBD1. After removal of 7 bases from V and 4 bases from J, the junction contained 22 bases not matched to a gene. Germline V gives CDR1 SNHLY, CDR2 FYNNEI. The length of the CDR3 is 19 residues.

V usage is TRBV11-2 and J usage is TRBJ2-7; 8 bases line up with TRBD1. In germline, CDR1 is SGHAT, CDR2 FQNNGV. Germline trimming cut 1 base from V and 3 bases from J; bases unmatched to any gene: 14. The CDR3 totals 18 residues. The CDR3 loop reads CASSLGQGALVSGYEQYF. As DNA, the CDR3 is TGTGCCAGCAGCTTAGGTCAGGGGGCTCTGGTCTCCGGCTACGAGCAGTACTTC.

The gene calls are TRBV6-1 and TRBJ1-1; 8 bases are a match to TRBD1. Germline-derived CDR1 and CDR2 are MNHNS and SASEGT. This CDR3 spans 15 amino acids. The junction had 5 bases not matched to a gene; V was cut back by 3 bases and J by 2 bases. The chain's CDR3 is CASSEQGATNTEAFF. The CDR3, as DNA: TGTGCCAGCAGTGAGCAGGGGGCGACTAACACTGAAGCTTTCTTT.

The rearrangement uses TRBV19 and TRBJ2-1; a weak D match, TRBD2 (6 bases). CDR3 size: 13 residues. V was cut by 6 bases and J by 8 bases, with 14 bases left in between. Germline loops: CDR1 LNHDA, CDR2 SQIVND (reference sequence). The DNA for the CDR3 is TGTGCCAGTAGGGGGGGTAATGGCCATGAGCAGTTCTTC. It specifies CASRGGNGHEQFF.